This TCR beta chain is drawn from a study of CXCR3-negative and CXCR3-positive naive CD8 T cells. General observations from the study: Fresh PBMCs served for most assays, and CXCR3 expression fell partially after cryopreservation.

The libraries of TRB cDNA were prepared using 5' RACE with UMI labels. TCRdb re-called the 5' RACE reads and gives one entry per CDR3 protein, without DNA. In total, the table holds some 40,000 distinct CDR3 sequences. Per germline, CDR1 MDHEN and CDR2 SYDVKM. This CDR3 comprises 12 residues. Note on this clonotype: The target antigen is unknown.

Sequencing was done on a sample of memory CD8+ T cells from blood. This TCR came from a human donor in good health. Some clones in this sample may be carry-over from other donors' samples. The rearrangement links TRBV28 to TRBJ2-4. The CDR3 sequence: CASSLDGNIQYF.